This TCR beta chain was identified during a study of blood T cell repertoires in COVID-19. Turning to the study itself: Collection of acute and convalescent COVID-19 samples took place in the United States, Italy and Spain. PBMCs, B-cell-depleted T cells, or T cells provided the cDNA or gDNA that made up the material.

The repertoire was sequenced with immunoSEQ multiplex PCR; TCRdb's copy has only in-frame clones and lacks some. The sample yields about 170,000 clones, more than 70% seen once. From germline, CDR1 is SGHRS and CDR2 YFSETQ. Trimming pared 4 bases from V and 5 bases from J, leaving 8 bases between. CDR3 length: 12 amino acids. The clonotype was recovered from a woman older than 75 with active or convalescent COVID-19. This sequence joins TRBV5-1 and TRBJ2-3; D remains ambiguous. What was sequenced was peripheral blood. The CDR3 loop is CASSLLGDTQYF. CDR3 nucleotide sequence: TGCGCCAGCAGCCTCCTAGGAGATACGCAGTATTTT.